This is a list of T cell receptor beta chains from one sample in a study of T cell responses to AZD1222 COVID-19 vaccine. Assay: immunoSEQ multiplex PCR; the TCRdb copy retains only in-frame clones and omits some. The sample shows 66,000 or so clones, about 90% of them seen only once. The material sequenced was peripheral blood, taken on day 0 of AZD1222 vaccination. The receptors were gathered from an adult in good health. CDR3s include the opening cysteine and the closing phenylalanine or tryptophan. D genes are given only for firm matches. Rows give clone size only sometimes, using once, few, many, or a class for an expanded clone.

d_gene: NA
abundance: NA
j_gene: TRBJ1-3
v_gene: TRBV4-2
len: 14
CDR3nt: TGTGCCAGCAGCCAAGATGGCAATGGAAACACCATATATTTT
CDR3aa: CASSQDGNGNTIYF

d_gene: NA
abundance: NA
j_gene: TRBJ1-1
v_gene: TRBV2
len: 14
CDR3nt: TGTGCCAGCAGTATTGAACAGGGAGCGACTGAAGCTTTCTTT
CDR3aa: CASSIEQGATEAFF

d_gene: NA
abundance: NA
j_gene: TRBJ2-2
v_gene: TRBV7-2
len: 13
CDR3nt: TGTGCCAGCAGCCAACTAGGGAACGGGGAGCTGTTTTTT
CDR3aa: CASSQLGNGELFF

d_gene: NA
abundance: NA
j_gene: TRBJ2-7
v_gene: TRBV29-1
len: 13
CDR3nt: TGCAGCGTTGAAGATCCCAGGGTAGACGAGCAGTACTTC
CDR3aa: CSVEDPRVDEQYF

d_gene: NA
abundance: NA
j_gene: TRBJ2-5
v_gene: TRBV6-5
len: 13
CDR3nt: TGTGCCAGCAGTTACTCGATACGGGCGACCCAGTACTTC
CDR3aa: CASSYSIRATQYF

d_gene: TRBD1
abundance: NA
j_gene: TRBJ1-2
v_gene: TRBV7-3
len: 15
CDR3nt: TGTGCCAGCAGCTTGGGGGACAGGGCGAATGGCGGCTACACCTTC
CDR3aa: CASSLGDRANGGYTF

d_gene: TRBD1
abundance: once
j_gene: TRBJ1-2
v_gene: TRBV6-5
len: 13
CDR3nt: TGTGCCAGCCTTGACCAGGGGGCTCGCGGCTACACCTTC
CDR3aa: CASLDQGARGYTF

d_gene: NA
abundance: NA
j_gene: TRBJ1-2
v_gene: TRBV4-3
len: 15
CDR3nt: TGCGCCAGCAGCCAAGGTCAACTGGGAGCCTATGGCTACACCTTC
CDR3aa: CASSQGQLGAYGYTF

d_gene: TRBD1
abundance: NA
j_gene: TRBJ1-2
v_gene: TRBV5-8
len: 15
CDR3nt: TGTGCCAGCAGCTTTATGGGACAGGGGGTTGACGGCTACACCTTC
CDR3aa: CASSFMGQGVDGYTF

d_gene: NA
abundance: NA
j_gene: TRBJ2-7
v_gene: TRBV29-1
len: 10
CDR3nt: TGCAGCGTTGTGCTTACCGAGCAGTACTTC
CDR3aa: CSVVLTEQYF

d_gene: TRBD1
abundance: NA
j_gene: TRBJ2-2
v_gene: TRBV6-4
len: 15
CDR3nt: TGTGCCAGTAGATCCGGGACAGCAAACACCGGGGAGCTGTTTTTT
CDR3aa: CASRSGTANTGELFF

d_gene: NA
abundance: NA
j_gene: TRBJ1-2
v_gene: TRBV5-6
len: 13
CDR3nt: TGTGCCAGCAGCTTGGGTGACAGCTATGGCTACACCTTC
CDR3aa: CASSLGDSYGYTF

d_gene: NA
abundance: NA
j_gene: TRBJ2-5
v_gene: TRBV3-1/TRBV3-2
len: 14
CDR3nt: TGTGCCAGCAGCCGACCGCGGGATCAAGAGACCCAGTACTTC
CDR3aa: CASSRPRDQETQYF

d_gene: TRBD1
abundance: NA
j_gene: TRBJ2-1
v_gene: TRBV18
len: 15
CDR3nt: TGTGCCAGCTCACCCAGGGACAGGGGGCTGGTTGAGCAGTTCTTC
CDR3aa: CASSPRDRGLVEQFF

d_gene: NA
abundance: NA
j_gene: TRBJ2-2
v_gene: TRBV3-1/TRBV3-2
len: 16
CDR3nt: TGTGCCAGCAGCCAAGAGGTAGTCGCGAACACCGGGGAGCTGTTTTTT
CDR3aa: CASSQEVVANTGELFF

d_gene: NA
abundance: NA
j_gene: TRBJ1-5
v_gene: TRBV15
len: 15
CDR3nt: TGTGCCACCAGCAGAGTCGGCCAGGGTAATCAGCCCCAGCATTTT
CDR3aa: CATSRVGQGNQPQHF

d_gene: NA
abundance: NA
j_gene: TRBJ1-5
v_gene: TRBV20-1
len: 11
CDR3nt: TGCAGTGCGCGAAGAGGGCAGCCCCAGCATTTT
CDR3aa: CSARRGQPQHF

d_gene: NA
abundance: once
j_gene: TRBJ2-3
v_gene: TRBV15
len: 15
CDR3nt: TGTGCCACCAGCAGAGAGGGCCTTCCCACAGATACGCAGTATTTT
CDR3aa: CATSREGLPTDTQYF

d_gene: NA
abundance: few
j_gene: TRBJ1-1
v_gene: TRBV29-1
len: 13
CDR3nt: TGCAGCGCTGGGGGGCCGAGGAACACTGAAGCTTTCTTT
CDR3aa: CSAGGPRNTEAFF

d_gene: TRBD2
abundance: NA
j_gene: TRBJ2-3
v_gene: TRBV5-1
len: 15
CDR3nt: TGCGCCAGCAGCTTTAAGCGGGAGGTTGGAGATACGCAGTATTTT
CDR3aa: CASSFKREVGDTQYF

d_gene: NA
abundance: NA
j_gene: TRBJ2-3
v_gene: TRBV5-1
len: 15
CDR3nt: TGCGCCAGCAGCGTCGGGACCAGGGCAACAGATACGCAGTATTTT
CDR3aa: CASSVGTRATDTQYF

d_gene: TRBD2
abundance: NA
j_gene: TRBJ2-1
v_gene: TRBV3-1/TRBV3-2
len: 21
CDR3nt: TGTGCCAGCACCCTAAGTGGGATTAGCGGGGGATTCCTCGGGCCCTACAATGAGCAGTTCTTC
CDR3aa: CASTLSGISGGFLGPYNEQFF

d_gene: NA
abundance: few
j_gene: TRBJ1-1
v_gene: TRBV25-1
len: 13
CDR3nt: TGTGCCAGCAGATCAAGGGGGAACACTGAAGCTTTCTTT
CDR3aa: CASRSRGNTEAFF

d_gene: TRBD1
abundance: NA
j_gene: TRBJ2-7
v_gene: TRBV10-3
len: 13
CDR3nt: TGTGCCATCAACTCCAGGGGGCAAGGCGAGCAGTACTTC
CDR3aa: CAINSRGQGEQYF

d_gene: NA
abundance: NA
j_gene: TRBJ2-7
v_gene: TRBV4-3
len: 13
CDR3nt: TGCGCCAGCAGCCAGGATCTCAGGGTTGAGCAGTACTTC
CDR3aa: CASSQDLRVEQYF

d_gene: NA
abundance: NA
j_gene: TRBJ1-6
v_gene: TRBV27
len: 13
CDR3nt: TGTGCCAGCAGTCCCTCCGCCGGTTCACCCCTCCACTTT
CDR3aa: CASSPSAGSPLHF

d_gene: TRBD1
abundance: NA
j_gene: TRBJ2-7
v_gene: TRBV12-5
len: 14
CDR3nt: TGTGCTAGTGGACAAGACAGGGGGTCCTACGAGCAGTACTTC
CDR3aa: CASGQDRGSYEQYF

d_gene: TRBD1
abundance: NA
j_gene: TRBJ2-7
v_gene: TRBV5-1
len: 15
CDR3nt: TGCGCCAGCAGCACCACAGGGGGCGCTCAGTACGAGCAGTACTTC
CDR3aa: CASSTTGGAQYEQYF

d_gene: TRBD1
abundance: NA
j_gene: TRBJ2-1
v_gene: TRBV5-1
len: 16
CDR3nt: TGCGCCAGCAGCTTGTTGGGGACAGGGACCTACAATGAGCAGTTCTTC
CDR3aa: CASSLLGTGTYNEQFF

d_gene: TRBD2
abundance: NA
j_gene: TRBJ2-2
v_gene: TRBV7-6
len: 15
CDR3nt: TGTGCCAGCAGCTTAGAGGCGGGAGGCACCGGGGAGCTGTTTTTT
CDR3aa: CASSLEAGGTGELFF

d_gene: NA
abundance: NA
j_gene: TRBJ2-5
v_gene: TRBV28
len: 13
CDR3nt: TGTGCCAGCAGAGGGGGGCTAGGAGAGACCCAGTACTTC
CDR3aa: CASRGGLGETQYF